This T cell receptor beta chain was sequenced in a study of blood T cell repertoires in COVID-19. About the study: The United States, Italy and Spain were the sources of the acute and convalescent COVID-19 samples. From T cells, B-cell-depleted T cells, or PBMCs came the material, which was cDNA or gDNA.

Methods used by the authors: Quantification of nucleated cells was approximated via reference gene primer amplification. Libraries were prepared by immunoSEQ multiplex PCR; TCRdb keeps only in-frame clonotypes and omits some of them. Clone size and the V and J calls come from that table; the DNA yielded D and trimming. The sample shows around 15,000 clones, around 89% of them seen only once. Germline V gene data show CDR1 as LGHNT and CDR2 as FRNRAP. This CDR3 comprises 14 residues. V gave up 5 bases and J gave up 8 bases; unmatched junction bases: 5. The rearrangement uses TRBV12-5 and TRBJ2-2, with 10 bases aligning to TRBD1. The TCR originated in a human donor in a cohort sampled during active COVID-19. The source material was peripheral blood. The chain's CDR3 is CASGKDRGLGELFF. The CDR3, as DNA: TGTGCTAGTGGTAAAGACAGGGGGCTGGGGGAGCTGTTTTTT.